This TCR beta chain was profiled in a study of identical twins. This clonotype has a handful of counts. MiXCR, applied by TCRdb to the 5' RACE reads, yields one record per CDR3 protein. The sample shows about 900,000 distinct CDR3 sequences, around an eighth of them seen only once. The same data also contributed to another study, on yellow fever vaccine responses in identical twins.

Material for sequencing was PBMCs. This TCR came from a woman between 18 and 29 years old in good health.

CDR3 coding DNA: TGTGCCAGCAGCTTACAACTAGCGGGCATTTACGAGCAGTACTTC. Encoded protein: CASSLQLAGIYEQYF. The V and J genes are TRBV7-9 and TRBJ2-7; 9 nucleotides match TRBD2. This CDR3 region has 15 residues. The germline CDR1 and CDR2 sequences are SEHNR and FQNEAQ (reference sequence). V shed 2 bases and J 4 bases; nucleotides not matched to a gene: 6.